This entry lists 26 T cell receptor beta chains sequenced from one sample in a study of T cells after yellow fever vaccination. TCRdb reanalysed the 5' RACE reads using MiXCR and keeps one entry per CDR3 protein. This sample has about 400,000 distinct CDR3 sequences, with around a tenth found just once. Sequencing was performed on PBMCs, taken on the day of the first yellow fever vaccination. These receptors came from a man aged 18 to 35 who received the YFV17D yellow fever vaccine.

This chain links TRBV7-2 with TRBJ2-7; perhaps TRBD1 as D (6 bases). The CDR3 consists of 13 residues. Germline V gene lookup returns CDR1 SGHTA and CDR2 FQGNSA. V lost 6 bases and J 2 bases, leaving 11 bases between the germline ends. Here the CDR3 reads CASRPGTTYEQYF. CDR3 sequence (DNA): TGTGCCAGCAGACCCGGGACAACCTACGAGCAGTACTTC.

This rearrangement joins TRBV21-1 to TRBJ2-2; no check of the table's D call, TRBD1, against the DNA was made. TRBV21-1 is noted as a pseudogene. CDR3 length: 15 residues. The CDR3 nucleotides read TGTGCCAGCAGCGGGGGGAAGTCGAACACCGGGGAGCTGTTTTTT. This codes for CASSGGKSNTGELFF.

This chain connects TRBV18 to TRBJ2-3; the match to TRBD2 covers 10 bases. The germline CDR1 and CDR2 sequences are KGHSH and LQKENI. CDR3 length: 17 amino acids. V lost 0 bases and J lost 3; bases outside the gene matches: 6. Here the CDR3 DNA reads TGTGCCAGCTCACCACCTCAGCGGGGGGGCGATACAGATACGCAGTATTTT. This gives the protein CASSPPQRGGDTDTQYF.

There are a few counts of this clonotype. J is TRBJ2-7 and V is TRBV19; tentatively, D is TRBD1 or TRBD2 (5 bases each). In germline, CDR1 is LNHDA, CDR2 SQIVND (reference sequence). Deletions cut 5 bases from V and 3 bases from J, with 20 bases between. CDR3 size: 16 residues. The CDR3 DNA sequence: TGTGCCAGTAGTGACACTAGGAAAGGAAGGGGCTACGAGCAGTACTTC. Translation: CASSDTRKGRGYEQYF. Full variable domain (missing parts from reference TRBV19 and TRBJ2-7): DGGITQSPKYLFRKEGQNVTLSCEQNLNHDAMYWYRQDPGQGLRLIYYSQIVNDFQKGDIAEGYSVSREKKESFPLTVTSAQKNPTAFYLCASSDTRKGRGYEQYFGPGTRLTVT.

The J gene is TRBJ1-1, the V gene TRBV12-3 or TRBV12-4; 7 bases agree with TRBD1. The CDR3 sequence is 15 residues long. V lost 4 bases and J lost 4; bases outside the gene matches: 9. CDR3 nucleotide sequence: TGTGCCAGCAGTTCTGACAGGGCTACGCCCACTGAAGCTTTCTTT. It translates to CASSSDRATPTEAFF.

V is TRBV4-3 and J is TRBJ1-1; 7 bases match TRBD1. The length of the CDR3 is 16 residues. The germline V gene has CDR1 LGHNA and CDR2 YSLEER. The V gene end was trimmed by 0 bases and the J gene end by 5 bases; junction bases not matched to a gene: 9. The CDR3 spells CASSQEIGGGATEAFF. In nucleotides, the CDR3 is TGCGCCAGCAGCCAAGAGATAGGAGGGGGCGCGACTGAAGCTTTCTTT.

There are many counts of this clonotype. CDR3: CASSYSFWGSNTEAFF. CDR3 bases: TGTGCCAGCAGTTACTCGTTCTGGGGCTCTAACACTGAAGCTTTCTTT. The rearrangement links TRBV6-5 to TRBJ1-1; D perhaps matches TRBD1 (5 bases). The CDR3 has 16 residues. Germline-derived CDR1 and CDR2 are MNHEY and SVGAGI. V shed 0 bases and J shed 2 bases, with 13 bases lying between them.

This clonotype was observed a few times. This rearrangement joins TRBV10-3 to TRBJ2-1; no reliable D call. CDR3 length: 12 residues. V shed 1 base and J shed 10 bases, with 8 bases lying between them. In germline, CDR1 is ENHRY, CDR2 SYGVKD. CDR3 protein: CAISEYFSEQFF. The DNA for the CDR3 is TGTGCCATCAGTGAGTACTTCTCGGAGCAGTTCTTC.

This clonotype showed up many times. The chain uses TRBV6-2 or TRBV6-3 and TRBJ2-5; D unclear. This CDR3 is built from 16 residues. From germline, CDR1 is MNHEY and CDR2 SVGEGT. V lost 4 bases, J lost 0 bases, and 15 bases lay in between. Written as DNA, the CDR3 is TGTGCCAGCAGTTTGGTCCCTTTAGGGTACCAAGAGACCCAGTACTTC. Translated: CASSLVPLGYQETQYF.

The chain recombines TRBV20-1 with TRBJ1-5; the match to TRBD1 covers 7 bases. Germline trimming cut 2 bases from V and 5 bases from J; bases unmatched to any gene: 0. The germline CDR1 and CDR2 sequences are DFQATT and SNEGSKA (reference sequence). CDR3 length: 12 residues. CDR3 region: CSARTGDQPQHF. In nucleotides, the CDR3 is TGCAGTGCTAGAACAGGGGATCAGCCCCAGCATTTT.

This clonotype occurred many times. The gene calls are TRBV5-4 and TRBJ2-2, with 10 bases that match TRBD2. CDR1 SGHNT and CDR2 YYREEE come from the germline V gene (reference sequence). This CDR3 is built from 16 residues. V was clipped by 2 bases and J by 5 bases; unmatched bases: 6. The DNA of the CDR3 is TGTGCCAGCAGCTTCTTAGCGGGGGGAGTAACCGGGGAGCTGTTTTTT. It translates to CASSFLAGGVTGELFF.

The CDR3 spells CASSQDLASGGTDTQYF. For the CDR3, the DNA is TGTGCCAGCAGCCAAGACCTGGCTAGCGGGGGCACAGATACGCAGTATTTT. The chain combines TRBV4-2 with TRBJ2-3; the match to TRBD2 covers 9 bases. CDR1 is LGHNA and CDR2 is YNFKEQ in the germline V gene. V trimming: 0 bases; J trimming: 1 base; junction bases outside the gene matches: 5. The CDR3 contains 17 residues.

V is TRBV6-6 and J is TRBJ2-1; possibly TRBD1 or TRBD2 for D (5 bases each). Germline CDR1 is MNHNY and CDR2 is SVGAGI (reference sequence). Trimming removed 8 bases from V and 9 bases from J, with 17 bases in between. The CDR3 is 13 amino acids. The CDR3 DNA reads TGTGCCAGCTCCCGTGGGGGTCAGGGTGAGCAGTTCTTC. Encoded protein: CASSRGGQGEQFF.

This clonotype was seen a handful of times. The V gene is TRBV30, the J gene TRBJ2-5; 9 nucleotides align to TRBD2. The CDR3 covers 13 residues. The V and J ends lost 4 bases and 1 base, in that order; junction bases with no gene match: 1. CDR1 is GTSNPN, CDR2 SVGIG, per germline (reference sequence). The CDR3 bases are TGTGCCTGGACTAGCGGGGCCCAAGAGACCCAGTACTTC. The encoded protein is CAWTSGAQETQYF.

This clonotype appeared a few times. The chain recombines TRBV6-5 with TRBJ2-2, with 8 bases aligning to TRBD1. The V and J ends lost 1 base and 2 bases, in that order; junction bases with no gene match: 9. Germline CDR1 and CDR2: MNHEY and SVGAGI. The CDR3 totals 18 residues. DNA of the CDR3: TGTGCCAGCAGTTACTTAAGGGGACAGGAGATTAACACCGGGGAGCTGTTTTTT. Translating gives CASSYLRGQEINTGELFF.

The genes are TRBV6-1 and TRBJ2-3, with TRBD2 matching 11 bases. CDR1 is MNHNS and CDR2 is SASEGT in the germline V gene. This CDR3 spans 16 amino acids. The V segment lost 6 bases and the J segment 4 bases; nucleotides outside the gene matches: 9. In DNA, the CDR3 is TGTGCCAGCAGCGGTTTTAGCGGGGGGGCCCCAGATACGCAGTATTTT. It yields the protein CASSGFSGGAPDTQYF.

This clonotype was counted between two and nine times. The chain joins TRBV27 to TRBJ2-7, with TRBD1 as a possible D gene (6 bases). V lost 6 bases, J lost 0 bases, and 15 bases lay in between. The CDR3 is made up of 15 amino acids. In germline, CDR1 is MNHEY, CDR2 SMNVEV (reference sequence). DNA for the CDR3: TGTGCCAGCAGACGTACAGGGCTTAGCTCCTACGAGCAGTACGTC. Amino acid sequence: CASRRTGLSSYEQYV.

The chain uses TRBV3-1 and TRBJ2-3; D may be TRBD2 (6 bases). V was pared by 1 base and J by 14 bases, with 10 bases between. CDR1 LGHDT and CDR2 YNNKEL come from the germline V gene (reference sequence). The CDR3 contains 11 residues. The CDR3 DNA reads TGTGCCAGCAGCCAAGTTGGGGACTTGTATTTT. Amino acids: CASSQVGDLYF.

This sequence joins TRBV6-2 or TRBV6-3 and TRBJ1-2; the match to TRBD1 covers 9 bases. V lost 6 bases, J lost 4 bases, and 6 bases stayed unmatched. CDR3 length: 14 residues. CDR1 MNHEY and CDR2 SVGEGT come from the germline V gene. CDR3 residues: CASRQGAESYGYTF. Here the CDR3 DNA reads TGTGCCAGCAGACAGGGGGCGGAAAGCTATGGCTACACCTTC.

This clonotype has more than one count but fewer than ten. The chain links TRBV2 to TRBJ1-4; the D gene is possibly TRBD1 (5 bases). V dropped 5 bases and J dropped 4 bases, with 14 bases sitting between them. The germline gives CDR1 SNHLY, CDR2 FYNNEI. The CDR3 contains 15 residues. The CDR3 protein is CASSPFRGNNEKLFF. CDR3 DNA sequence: TGTGCCAGCAGTCCCTTTCGGGGGAATAATGAAAAACTGTTTTTT.

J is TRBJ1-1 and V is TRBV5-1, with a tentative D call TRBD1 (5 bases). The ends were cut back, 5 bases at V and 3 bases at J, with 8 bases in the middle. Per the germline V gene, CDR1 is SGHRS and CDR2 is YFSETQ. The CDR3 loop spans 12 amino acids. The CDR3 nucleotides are TGCGCCAGCAGTGGAGGGGACACTGAAGCTTTCTTT. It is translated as CASSGGDTEAFF.

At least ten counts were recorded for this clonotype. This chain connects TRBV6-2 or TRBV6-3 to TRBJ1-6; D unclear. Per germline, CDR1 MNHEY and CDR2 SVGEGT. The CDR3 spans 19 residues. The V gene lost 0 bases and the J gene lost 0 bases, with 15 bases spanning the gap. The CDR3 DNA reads TGTGCCAGCAGTTACTCTGGGAGGCGGACTAGCTCCTATAATTCACCCCTCCACTTT. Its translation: CASSYSGRRTSSYNSPLHF.

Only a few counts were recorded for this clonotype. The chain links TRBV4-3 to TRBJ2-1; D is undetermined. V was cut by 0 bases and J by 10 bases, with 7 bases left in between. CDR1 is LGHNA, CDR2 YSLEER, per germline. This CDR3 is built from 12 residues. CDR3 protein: CASSQDYGEQFF. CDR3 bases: TGCGCCAGCAGCCAAGATTATGGAGAGCAGTTCTTC.

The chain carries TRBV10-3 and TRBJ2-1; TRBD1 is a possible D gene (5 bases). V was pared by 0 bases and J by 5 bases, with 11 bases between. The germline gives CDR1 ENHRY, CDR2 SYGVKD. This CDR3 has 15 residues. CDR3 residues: CAISESKGNDNEQFF. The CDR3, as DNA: TGTGCCATCAGTGAGTCAAAGGGGAACGACAATGAGCAGTTCTTC.

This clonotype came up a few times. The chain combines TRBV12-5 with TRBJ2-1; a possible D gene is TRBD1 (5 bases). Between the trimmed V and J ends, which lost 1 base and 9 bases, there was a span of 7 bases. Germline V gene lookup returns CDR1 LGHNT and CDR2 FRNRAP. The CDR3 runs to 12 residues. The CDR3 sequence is CASGLEGPEQFF. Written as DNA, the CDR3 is TGTGCTAGTGGTTTGGAGGGGCCTGAGCAGTTCTTC.

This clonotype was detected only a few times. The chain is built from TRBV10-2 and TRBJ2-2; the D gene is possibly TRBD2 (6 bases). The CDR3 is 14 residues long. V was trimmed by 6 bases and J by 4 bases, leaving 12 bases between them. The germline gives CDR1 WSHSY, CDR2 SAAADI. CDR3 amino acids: CASREGPATGELFF. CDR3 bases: TGCGCCAGCAGGGAGGGCCCGGCCACCGGGGAGCTGTTTTTT.